Presented here are 17 T cell receptor beta chains from one specimen sequenced in a study of T cell clusters in autoimmune cytopenias. Some 39,000 genome equivalents of blood DNA were amplified for TRB. TRB was amplified by touch-down multiplex PCR, primer pools A and B combined. Using the multiplex PCR reads, TCRdb records one entry per CDR3 protein without DNA. The sample's table shows 3,500 or so distinct CDR3 sequences. These data were likewise used in another study, on T cell repertoires in aging, cancer and after chemotherapy.

Sequencing was carried out using peripheral blood. Every receptor here comes from a human donor in good health.

Its frequency marks this clonotype as medium-sized. The V gene is TRBV7-2, the J gene TRBJ1-2; there is no DNA to check the TCRdb D call of TRBD1. Germline-derived CDR1 and CDR2 are SGHTA and FQGNSA. The CDR3 spans 13 residues. CDR3 sequence: CASSPQGNYGYTF. The entire variable domain, with the rest obtained from reference TRBV7-2 and TRBJ1-2, is as follows: GAGVSQSPSNKVTEKGKDVELRCDPISGHTALYWYRQSLGQGLEFLIYFQGNSAPDKSGLPSDRFSAERTGGSVSTLTIQRTQQEDSAVYLCASSPQGNYGYTFGSGTRLTVV.

Measured by frequency, this clonotype is medium-sized (0.01 to 0.1%). This chain uses TRBV5-1 with TRBJ2-3. Germline V CDR1 and CDR2: SGHRS, YFSETQ. The CDR3 is 14 residues long. CDR3 protein: CASSLNSPTDTQYF. Full variable domain (missing parts from reference TRBV5-1 and TRBJ2-3): KAGVTQTPRYLIKTRGQQVTLSCSPISGHRSVSWYQQTPGQGLQFLFEYFSETQRNKGNFPGRFSGRQFSNSRSEMNVSTLELGDSALYLCASSLNSPTDTQYFGPGTRLTVL.

Its frequency marks this clonotype as medium-sized. The V call is TRBV7-2, the J call TRBJ1-2. In germline, CDR1 is SGHTA, CDR2 FQGNSA. The CDR3 runs 12 residues. CDR3 sequence reads: CASSLGDYGYTF.

This clonotype shows up as medium-sized by frequency. The CDR3 sequence is CASSFSSTGPQHF. The chain is built from TRBV12-3 or TRBV12-4 and TRBJ1-5. The CDR3 length is 13 residues.

V gene TRBV28 combines with J gene TRBJ1-1. The CDR3 has 15 amino acids. Germline lookup yields CDR1 MDHEN and CDR2 SYDVKM. The CDR3: CASSLELRLNTEAFF. Variable domain in full (rest from reference TRBV28 and TRBJ1-1): DVKVTQSSRYLVKRTGEKVFLECVQDMDHENMFWYRQDPGLGLRLIYFSYDVKMKEKGDIPEGYSVSREKKERFSLILESASTNQTSMYLCASSLELRLNTEAFFGQGTRLTVV.

This clonotype is large by frequency. The V and J genes are TRBV29-1 and TRBJ2-2. This CDR3 region has 15 residues. Germline loops: CDR1 SQVTM, CDR2 ANQGSEA. The CDR3 spells CSVKGGERDTGELFF.

By frequency, this clonotype registers medium-sized. CDR3 residues: CASSELGRGKNIQYF. J is TRBJ2-4 and V is TRBV25-1. Looked up from germline, CDR1 is MGHDK and CDR2 is SYGVNS. The CDR3 consists of 15 residues. Full variable domain (rest looked up from reference TRBV25-1 and TRBJ2-4): EADIYQTPRYLVIGTGKKITLECSQTMGHDKMYWYQQDPGMELHLIHYSYGVNSTEKGDLSSESTVSRIRTEHFPLTLESARPSHTSQYLCASSELGRGKNIQYFGAGTRLSVL.

The chain combines TRBV19 with TRBJ2-5; lacking DNA, the TRBD2 call made by TCRdb goes unchecked. Looked up from germline, CDR1 is LNHDA and CDR2 is SQIVND (reference sequence). CDR3 length: 15 amino acids. CDR3 in amino acids: CASSILAGHQETQYF.

This clonotype is labeled medium-sized (0.01 to 0.1%) based on frequency. The chain has TRBV7-2 and TRBJ2-1; the TCRdb call, TRBD2, lacks DNA for checking. CDR3 length equals 17 residues. CDR1 is SGHTA and CDR2 is FQGNSA in the germline V gene. Here the CDR3 reads CASSLVTSRRNNNEQFF.

This clonotype is deemed medium-sized by its frequency. The chain is built from TRBV28 and TRBJ1-6; TCRdb returns TRBD1, unconfirmable since there is no DNA. Germline assignment: CDR1 MDHEN and CDR2 SYDVKM. The CDR3 totals 15 residues. This CDR3 reads CASRTPGTANSPLHF.

This clonotype is classed as medium-sized (0.01 to 0.1%) by frequency. J is TRBJ2-7 and V is TRBV6-2 or TRBV6-3; TCRdb designates TRBD1, a call that cannot be tested without DNA. Germline CDR1 and CDR2: MNHEY and SVGEGT. CDR3 size: 12 residues. This CDR3 is CASRPYRDEQYF.

This clonotype is identified as medium-sized from frequency. This rearrangement joins TRBV13 to TRBJ1-2; the D call from TCRdb, TRBD1, cannot be confirmed without DNA. Per germline, CDR1 PRHDT and CDR2 FYEKMQ (reference sequence). The CDR3 is made up of 13 amino acids. CDR3 residues: CASSWGRSNGYTF.

According to its frequency, this clonotype is medium-sized. The rearrangement joins TRBV5-1 to TRBJ2-2. Germline V gene sequence: CDR1 SGHRS, CDR2 YFSETQ. CDR3 length equals 14 residues. This CDR3 is CASRAATNTGELFF.

This clonotype is deemed medium-sized by its frequency. This sequence joins TRBV5-4 and TRBJ1-1. CDR3 length: 12 residues. CDR1 and CDR2 (germline): SGHNT, YYREEE (reference sequence). CDR3 in amino acids: CASSRRNTEAFF.

The gene calls are TRBV4-1 and TRBJ2-5; the D call of TRBD1 rests on TCRdb alone, since no DNA is present to check it. Germline V lookup: CDR1 MGHRA, CDR2 YSYEKL. The CDR3 totals 14 residues. The CDR3 is CASSQDKLKGAKYF.

This clonotype is labeled medium-sized based on frequency. The chain combines TRBV15 with TRBJ1-1. CDR1 LNHNV and CDR2 YYDKDF come from the germline V gene (reference sequence). There are 12 residues in the CDR3. The CDR3 loop reads CATSRDQQEAFF.

This clonotype is called medium-sized based on its frequency. The chain is built from TRBV10-3 and TRBJ1-1; absent DNA, TCRdb's TRBD1 call cannot be checked. Germline CDR1 ENHRY, CDR2 SYGVKD. The CDR3 spans 14 residues. The CDR3: CATKTQGANTEAFF.